This is a list of T cell receptor beta chains from one sample in a study of CD8+ T cells in alopecia areata. Using immunoSEQ multiplex PCR, the repertoire was profiled, and TCRdb retains in-frame clones only, with some absent. The sample has 120,000 or so clones; roughly 55% are singletons. Specimen: CD4+ T cells sorted from blood, collected at week 4, from a patient treated with tofacitinib. The source is a human donor with alopecia areata. The CDR3 runs from the conserved cysteine through the conserved F or W. The D gene is left open where the match is weak.

V gene,J gene,D gene,CDR3 DNA,CDR3 protein
TRBV5-6,TRBJ1-1,-,TGTGCCAGCAGCTTAGGAGGGCCGAACCCCCCTGAAGCTTTCTTT,CASSLGGPNPPEAFF
TRBV7-2,TRBJ2-3,-,TGTGCCAGCAGCAGCACTAGCACAGATACGCAGTATTTT,CASSSTSTDTQYF
TRBV30,TRBJ1-5,TRBD1,TGTGCCTGGAGTTTGGGACAGGGGGATCAGCCCCAGCATTTT,CAWSLGQGDQPQHF
TRBV5-4,TRBJ2-7,TRBD1,TGTGCCAGCAGCTACCAGGACAGGGAAATCGGGCAGTACTTC,CASSYQDREIGQYF
TRBV4-1,TRBJ2-3,TRBD2,TGCGCCAGCAGCCAAGAACGGGGGAGGGGCACAGATACGCAGTATTTT,CASSQERGRGTDTQYF
TRBV5-1,TRBJ1-2,-,TGCGCCAGCAGCTTGGCCGGACAGTTAAAAGGCTATGGCTACACCTTC,CASSLAGQLKGYGYTF
TRBV7-2,TRBJ1-2,-,TGTGCCAGCAGCTTAGTTCGGCCCACACATGGCTACACCTTC,CASSLVRPTHGYTF
TRBV27,TRBJ1-6,TRBD1,TGTGCCAGCAGTTTACGGCAGACAGGGGGTGATTCACCCCTCCACTTT,CASSLRQTGGDSPLHF
TRBV7-2,TRBJ2-5,TRBD1,TGTGCCAGCAGCGTTAGTGGACAGGGGGGTAACCAGTACTTC,CASSVSGQGGNQYF
TRBV6-6,TRBJ2-7,-,TGTGCCAGCAGTTACGTGCGGGATACCTACGAGCAGTACTTC,CASSYVRDTYEQYF